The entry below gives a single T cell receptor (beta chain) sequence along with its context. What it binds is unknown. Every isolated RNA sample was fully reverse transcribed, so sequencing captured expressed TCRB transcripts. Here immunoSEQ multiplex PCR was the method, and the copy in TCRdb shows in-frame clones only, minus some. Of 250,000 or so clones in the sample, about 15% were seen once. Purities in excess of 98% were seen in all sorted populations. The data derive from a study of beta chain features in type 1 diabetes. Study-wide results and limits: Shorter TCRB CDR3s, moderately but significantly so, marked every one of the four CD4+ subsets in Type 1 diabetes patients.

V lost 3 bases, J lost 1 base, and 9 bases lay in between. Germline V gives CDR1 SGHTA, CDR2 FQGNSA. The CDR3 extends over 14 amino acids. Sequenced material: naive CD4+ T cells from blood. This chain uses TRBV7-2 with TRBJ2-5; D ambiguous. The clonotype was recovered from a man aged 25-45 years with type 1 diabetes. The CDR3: CASSFPSAQETQYF. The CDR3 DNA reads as TGTGCCAGCAGCTTTCCCAGCGCCCAAGAGACCCAGTACTTC.